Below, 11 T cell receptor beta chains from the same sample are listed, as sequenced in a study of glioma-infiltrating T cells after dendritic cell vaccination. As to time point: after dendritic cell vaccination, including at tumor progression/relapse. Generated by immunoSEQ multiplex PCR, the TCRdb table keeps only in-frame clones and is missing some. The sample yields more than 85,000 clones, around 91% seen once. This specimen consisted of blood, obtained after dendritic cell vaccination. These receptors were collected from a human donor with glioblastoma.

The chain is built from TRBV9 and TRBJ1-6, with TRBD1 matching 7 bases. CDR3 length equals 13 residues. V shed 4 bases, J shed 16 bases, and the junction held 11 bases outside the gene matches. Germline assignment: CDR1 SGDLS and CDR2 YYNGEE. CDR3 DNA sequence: TGTGCCAGCAGCTTACAGGGCTCAGGGGGACTCCACTTT. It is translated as CASSLQGSGGLHF.

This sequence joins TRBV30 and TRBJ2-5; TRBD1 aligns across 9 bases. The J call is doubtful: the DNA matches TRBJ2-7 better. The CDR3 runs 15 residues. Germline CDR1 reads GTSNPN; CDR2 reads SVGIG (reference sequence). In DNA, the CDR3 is TGTGCCTGGAGTCCCGCGGGGACAGGGCTCTACGAGCAGTACTTC. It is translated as CAWSPAGTGLYEQYF.

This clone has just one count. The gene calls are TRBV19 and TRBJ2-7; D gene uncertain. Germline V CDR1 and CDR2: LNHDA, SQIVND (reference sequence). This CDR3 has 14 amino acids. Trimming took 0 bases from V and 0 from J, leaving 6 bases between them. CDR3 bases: TGTGCCAGTAGTATAGACGGTAGCTCCTACGAGCAGTACTTC. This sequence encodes CASSIDGSSYEQYF.

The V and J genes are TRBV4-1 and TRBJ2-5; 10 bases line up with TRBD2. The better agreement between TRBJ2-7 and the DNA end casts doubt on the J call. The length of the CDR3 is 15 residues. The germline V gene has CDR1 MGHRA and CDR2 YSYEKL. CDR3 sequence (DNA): TGCGCCAGCAGCCAAGCTAGCGGGGGCTTCGACGAGCAGTACTTC. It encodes CASSQASGGFDEQYF.

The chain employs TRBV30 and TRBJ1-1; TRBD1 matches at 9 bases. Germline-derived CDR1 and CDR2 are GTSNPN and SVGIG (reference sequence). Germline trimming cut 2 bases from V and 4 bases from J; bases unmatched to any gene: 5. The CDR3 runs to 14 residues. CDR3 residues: CAWSSRDRVTEAFF. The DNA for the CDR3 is TGTGCCTGGAGTTCGCGGGACAGGGTCACTGAAGCTTTCTTT.

The DNA of the CDR3 is TGTGCCAGTAGTAACCTGGGACAGGGAAGTTCACCCCTCCACTTT. This sequence encodes CASSNLGQGSSPLHF. This chain joins TRBV19 and TRBJ1-6; 9 bases align to TRBD1. This CDR3 has 15 residues. Germline V CDR1 and CDR2: LNHDA, SQIVND (reference sequence). V gave up 4 bases and J gave up 9 bases; unmatched junction bases: 7.

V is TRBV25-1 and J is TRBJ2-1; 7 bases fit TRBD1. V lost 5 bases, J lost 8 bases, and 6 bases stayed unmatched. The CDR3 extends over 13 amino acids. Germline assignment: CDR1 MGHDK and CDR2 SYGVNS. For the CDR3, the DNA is TGTGCCAGCAGTAGGGGGCAGGGTTATGAGCAGTTCTTC. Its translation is CASSRGQGYEQFF.

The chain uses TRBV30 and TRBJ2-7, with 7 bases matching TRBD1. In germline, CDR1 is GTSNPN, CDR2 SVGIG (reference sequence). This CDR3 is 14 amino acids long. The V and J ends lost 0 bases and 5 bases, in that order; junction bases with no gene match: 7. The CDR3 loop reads CAWSVGGSRDEQYF. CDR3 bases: TGTGCCTGGAGTGTAGGGGGCTCGCGCGACGAGCAGTACTTC.

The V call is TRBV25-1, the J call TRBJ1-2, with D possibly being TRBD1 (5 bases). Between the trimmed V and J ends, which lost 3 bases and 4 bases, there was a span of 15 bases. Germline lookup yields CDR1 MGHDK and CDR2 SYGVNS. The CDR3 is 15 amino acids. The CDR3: CASSDPTSGAYGYTF. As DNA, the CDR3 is TGTGCCAGCAGTGACCCTACGAGTGGGGCCTATGGCTACACCTTC.

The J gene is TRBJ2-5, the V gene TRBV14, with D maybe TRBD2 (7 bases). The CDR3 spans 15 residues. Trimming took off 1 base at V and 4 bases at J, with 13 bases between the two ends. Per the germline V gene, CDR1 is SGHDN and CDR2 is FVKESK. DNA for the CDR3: TGTGCCAGCAGCCAAGCAGGGGAGGGGCGAGAGACCCAGTACTTC. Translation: CASSQAGEGRETQYF. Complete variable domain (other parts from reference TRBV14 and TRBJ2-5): EAGVTQFPSHSVIEKGQTVTLRCDPISGHDNLYWYRRVMGKEIKFLLHFVKESKQDESGMPNNRFLAERTGGTYSTLKVQPAELEDSGVYFCASSQAGEGRETQYFGPGTRLLVL.

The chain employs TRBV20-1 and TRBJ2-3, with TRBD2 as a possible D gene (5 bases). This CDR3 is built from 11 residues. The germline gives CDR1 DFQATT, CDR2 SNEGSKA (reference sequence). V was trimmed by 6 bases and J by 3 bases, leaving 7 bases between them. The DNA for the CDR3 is TGCAGTGCCGGACTTACAGATACGCAGTATTTT. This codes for CSAGLTDTQYF.